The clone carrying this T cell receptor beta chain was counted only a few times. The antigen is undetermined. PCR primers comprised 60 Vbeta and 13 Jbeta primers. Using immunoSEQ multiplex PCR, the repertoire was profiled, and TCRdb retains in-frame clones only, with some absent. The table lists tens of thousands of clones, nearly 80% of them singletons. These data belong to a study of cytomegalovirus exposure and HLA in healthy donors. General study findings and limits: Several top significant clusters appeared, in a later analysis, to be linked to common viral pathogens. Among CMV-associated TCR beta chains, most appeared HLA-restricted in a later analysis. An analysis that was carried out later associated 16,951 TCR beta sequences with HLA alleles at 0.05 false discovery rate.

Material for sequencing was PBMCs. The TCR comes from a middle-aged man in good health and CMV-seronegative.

In DNA, the CDR3 is TGTGCCTGCCCGAGCGGCCGAAACTACGAGCAGTACTTC. Translation gives CACPSGRNYEQYF. The rearrangement uses TRBV30 and TRBJ2-7; D may be TRBD2 (5 bases). The CDR3 length is 13 residues. Germline values: CDR1 GTSNPN, CDR2 SVGIG (reference sequence). Between the trimmed V and J ends, which lost 6 bases and 3 bases, there was a span of 15 bases.